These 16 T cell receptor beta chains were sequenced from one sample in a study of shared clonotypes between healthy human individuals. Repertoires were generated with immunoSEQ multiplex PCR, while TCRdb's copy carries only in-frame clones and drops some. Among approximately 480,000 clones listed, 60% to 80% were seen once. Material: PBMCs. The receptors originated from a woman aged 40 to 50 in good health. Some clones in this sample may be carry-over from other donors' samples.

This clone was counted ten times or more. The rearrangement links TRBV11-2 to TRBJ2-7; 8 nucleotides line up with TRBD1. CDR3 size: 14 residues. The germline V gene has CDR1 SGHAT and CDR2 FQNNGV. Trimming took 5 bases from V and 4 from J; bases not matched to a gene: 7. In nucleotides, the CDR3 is TGTGCCAGCAGCCCACAGGGGGGACTGTACGAGCAGTACTTC. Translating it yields CASSPQGGLYEQYF.

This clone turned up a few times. Here the CDR3 DNA reads TGTGCCAGCAGCTGGACCGGGGGCCTCAATGAGCAGTTCTTC. It translates to CASSWTGGLNEQFF. The chain couples TRBV7-3 to TRBJ2-1; D could derive from TRBD1 or TRBD2 (6 bases each). CDR3 length equals 14 residues. V gave up 4 bases and J gave up 6 bases, with 13 bases separating them. Germline CDR1 reads SGHTA; CDR2 reads FQGTGA.

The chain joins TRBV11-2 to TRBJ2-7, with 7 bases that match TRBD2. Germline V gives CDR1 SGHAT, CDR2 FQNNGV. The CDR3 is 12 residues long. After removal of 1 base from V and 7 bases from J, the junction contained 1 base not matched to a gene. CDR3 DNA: TGTGCCAGCAGCTTAGGGCGGGGGGAGCAGTACTTC. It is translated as CASSLGRGEQYF.

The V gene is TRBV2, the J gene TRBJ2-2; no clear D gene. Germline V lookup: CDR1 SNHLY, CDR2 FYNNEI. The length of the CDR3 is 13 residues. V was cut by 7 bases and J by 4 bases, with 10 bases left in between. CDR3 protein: CASTALGTGELFF. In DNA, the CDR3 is TGTGCCAGCACGGCCCTGGGCACCGGGGAGCTGTTTTTT.

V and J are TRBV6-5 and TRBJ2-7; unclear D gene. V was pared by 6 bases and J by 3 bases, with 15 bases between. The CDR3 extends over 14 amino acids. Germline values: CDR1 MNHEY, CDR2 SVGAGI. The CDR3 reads CASSLGQHFYEQYF. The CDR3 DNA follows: TGTGCCAGCAGCCTAGGGCAACACTTCTACGAGCAGTACTTC.

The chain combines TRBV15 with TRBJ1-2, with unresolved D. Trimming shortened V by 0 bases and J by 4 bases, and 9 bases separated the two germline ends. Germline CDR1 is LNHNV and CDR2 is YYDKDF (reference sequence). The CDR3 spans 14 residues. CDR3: CATSRELSPYGYTF. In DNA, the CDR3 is TGTGCCACCAGCAGAGAGCTCTCGCCCTATGGCTACACCTTC.

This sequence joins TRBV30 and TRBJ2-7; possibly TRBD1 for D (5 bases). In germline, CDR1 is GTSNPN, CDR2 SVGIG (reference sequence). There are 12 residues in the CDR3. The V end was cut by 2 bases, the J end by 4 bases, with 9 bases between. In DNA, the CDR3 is TGTGCCTGGAGTCAACAGGATTACGAGCAGTACTTC. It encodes CAWSQQDYEQYF.

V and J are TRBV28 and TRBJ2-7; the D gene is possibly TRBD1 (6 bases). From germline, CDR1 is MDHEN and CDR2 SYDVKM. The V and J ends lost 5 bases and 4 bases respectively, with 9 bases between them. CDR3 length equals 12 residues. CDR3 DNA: TGTGCCAGCAGTGGGACACTATACGAGCAGTACTTC. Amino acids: CASSGTLYEQYF.

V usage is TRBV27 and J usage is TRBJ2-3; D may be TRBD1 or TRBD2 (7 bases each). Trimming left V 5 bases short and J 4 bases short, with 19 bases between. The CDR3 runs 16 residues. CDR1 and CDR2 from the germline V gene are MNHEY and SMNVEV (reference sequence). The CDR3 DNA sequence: TGTGCCAGCAGTCCTCGACAGGGTCGGGGGGCAGATACGCAGTATTTT. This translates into CASSPRQGRGADTQYF.

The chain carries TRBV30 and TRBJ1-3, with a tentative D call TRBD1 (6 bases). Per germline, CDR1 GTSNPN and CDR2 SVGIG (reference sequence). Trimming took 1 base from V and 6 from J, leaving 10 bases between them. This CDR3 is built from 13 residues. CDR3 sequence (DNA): TGTGCCTGGAGTGCAGGGGCGCCAAACACCATATATTTT. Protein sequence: CAWSAGAPNTIYF.

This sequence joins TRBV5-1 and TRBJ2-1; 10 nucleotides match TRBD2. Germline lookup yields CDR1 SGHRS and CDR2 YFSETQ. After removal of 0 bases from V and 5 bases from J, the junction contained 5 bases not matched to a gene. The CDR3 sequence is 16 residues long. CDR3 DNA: TGCGCCAGCAGCTTGGCACCAGCGGGAGGGAACAATGAGCAGTTCTTC. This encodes CASSLAPAGGNNEQFF. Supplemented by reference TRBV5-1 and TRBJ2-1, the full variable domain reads KAGVTQTPRYLIKTRGQQVTLSCSPISGHRSVSWYQQTPGQGLQFLFEYFSETQRNKGNFPGRFSGRQFSNSRSEMNVSTLELGDSALYLCASSLAPAGGNNEQFFGPGTRLTVL.

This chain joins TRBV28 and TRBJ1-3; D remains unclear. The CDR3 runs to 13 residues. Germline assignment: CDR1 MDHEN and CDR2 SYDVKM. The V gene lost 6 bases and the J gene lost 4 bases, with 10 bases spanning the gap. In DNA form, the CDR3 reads TGTGCCAGCAGAAGGCTCTGGGGAAACACCATATATTTT. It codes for CASRRLWGNTIYF.

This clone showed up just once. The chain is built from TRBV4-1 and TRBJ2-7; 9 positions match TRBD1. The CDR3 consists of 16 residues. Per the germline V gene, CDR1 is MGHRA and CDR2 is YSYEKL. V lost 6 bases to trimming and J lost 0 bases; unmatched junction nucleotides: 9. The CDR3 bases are TGCGCCAGCAGACCTATCACAGGGGGCTCCTCCTACGAGCAGTACTTC. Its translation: CASRPITGGSSYEQYF.

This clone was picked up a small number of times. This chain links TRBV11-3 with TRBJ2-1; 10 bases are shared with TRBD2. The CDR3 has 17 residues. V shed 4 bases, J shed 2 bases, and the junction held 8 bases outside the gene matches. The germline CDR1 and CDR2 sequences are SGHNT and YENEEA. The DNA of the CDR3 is TGTGCCAGCAGCTCCAACCCCACTAGCGGGACCTACAATGAGCAGTTCTTC. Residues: CASSSNPTSGTYNEQFF.

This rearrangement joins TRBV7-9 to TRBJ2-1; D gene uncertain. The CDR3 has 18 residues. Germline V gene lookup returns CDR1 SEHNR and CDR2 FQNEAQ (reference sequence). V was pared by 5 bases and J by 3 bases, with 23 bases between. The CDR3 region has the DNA TGTGCCAGCAGCCCTGGCCGGGTCCACTTCAACAACTACAATGAGCAGTTCTTC. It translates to CASSPGRVHFNNYNEQFF.

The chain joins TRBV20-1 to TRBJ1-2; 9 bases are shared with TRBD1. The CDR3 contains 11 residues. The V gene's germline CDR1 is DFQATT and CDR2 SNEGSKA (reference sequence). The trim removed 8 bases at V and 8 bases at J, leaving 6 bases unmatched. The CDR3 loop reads CSTQGARGYTF. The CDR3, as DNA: TGCAGTACACAGGGGGCGCGGGGCTACACCTTC.